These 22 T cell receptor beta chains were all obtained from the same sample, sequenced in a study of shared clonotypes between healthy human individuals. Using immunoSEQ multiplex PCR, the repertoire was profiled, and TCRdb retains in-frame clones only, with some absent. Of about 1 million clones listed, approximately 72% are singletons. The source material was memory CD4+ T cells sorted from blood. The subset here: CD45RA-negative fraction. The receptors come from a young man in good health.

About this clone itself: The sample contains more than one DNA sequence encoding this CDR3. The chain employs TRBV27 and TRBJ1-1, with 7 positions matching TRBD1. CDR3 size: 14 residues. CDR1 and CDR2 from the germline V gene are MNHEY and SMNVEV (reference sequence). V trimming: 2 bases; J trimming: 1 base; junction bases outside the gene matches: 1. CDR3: CASSLDRANTEAFF. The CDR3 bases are TGTGCCAGCAGTTTAGACAGGGCGAACACTGAAGCTTTCTTT.

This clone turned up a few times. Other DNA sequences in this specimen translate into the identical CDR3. This chain's CDR3 is CASSRDRAGYTF. The CDR3 DNA reads TGTGCCAGCAGCCGGGACAGGGCTGGCTACACCTTC. The V gene is TRBV2, the J gene TRBJ1-2; 9 bases agree with TRBD1. J lost 7 bases, V lost 6 bases, and 3 bases had no gene match. Looked up from germline, CDR1 is SNHLY and CDR2 is FYNNEI. This CDR3 contains 12 residues.

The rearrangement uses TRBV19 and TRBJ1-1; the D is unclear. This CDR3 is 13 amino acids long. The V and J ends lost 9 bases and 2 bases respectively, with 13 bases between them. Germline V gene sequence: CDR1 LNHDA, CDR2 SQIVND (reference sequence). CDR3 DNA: TGTGCCAGCCAGGTAGGGTTAAACACTGAAGCTTTCTTT. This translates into CASQVGLNTEAFF.

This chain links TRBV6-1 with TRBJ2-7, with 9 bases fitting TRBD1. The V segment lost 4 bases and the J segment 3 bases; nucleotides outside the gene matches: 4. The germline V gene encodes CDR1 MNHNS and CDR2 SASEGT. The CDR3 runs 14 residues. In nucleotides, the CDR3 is TGTGCCAGCAGTGGATACAGGGGGCTCTACGAGCAGTACTTC. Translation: CASSGYRGLYEQYF.

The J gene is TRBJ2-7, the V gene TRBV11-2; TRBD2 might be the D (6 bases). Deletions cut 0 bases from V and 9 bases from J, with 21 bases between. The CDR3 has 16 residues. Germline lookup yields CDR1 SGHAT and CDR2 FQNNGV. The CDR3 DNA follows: TGTGCCAGCAGCTTAGATAGCGGTAGCTGGGCATCGCGGCAGTACTTC. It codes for CASSLDSGSWASRQYF.

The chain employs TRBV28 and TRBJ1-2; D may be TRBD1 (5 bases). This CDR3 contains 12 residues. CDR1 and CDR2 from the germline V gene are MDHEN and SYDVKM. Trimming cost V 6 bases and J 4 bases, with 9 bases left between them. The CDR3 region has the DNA TGTGCCAGCAGGGGGGAGGGCTATGGCTACACCTTC. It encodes CASRGEGYGYTF.

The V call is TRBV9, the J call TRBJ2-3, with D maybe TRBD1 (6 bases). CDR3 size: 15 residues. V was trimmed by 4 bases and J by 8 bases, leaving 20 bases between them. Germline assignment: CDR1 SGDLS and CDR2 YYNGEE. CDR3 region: CASSPGAAGDGTQYF. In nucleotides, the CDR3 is TGTGCCAGCAGCCCCGGCGCGGCAGGGGACGGTACGCAGTATTTT.

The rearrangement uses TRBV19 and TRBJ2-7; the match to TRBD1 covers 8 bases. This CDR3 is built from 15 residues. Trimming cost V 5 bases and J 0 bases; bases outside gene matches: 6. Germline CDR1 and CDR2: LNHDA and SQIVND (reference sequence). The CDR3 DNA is TGTGCCAGTAGTCCTCGGGACAGGAGCTCCTACGAGCAGTACTTC. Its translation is CASSPRDRSSYEQYF.

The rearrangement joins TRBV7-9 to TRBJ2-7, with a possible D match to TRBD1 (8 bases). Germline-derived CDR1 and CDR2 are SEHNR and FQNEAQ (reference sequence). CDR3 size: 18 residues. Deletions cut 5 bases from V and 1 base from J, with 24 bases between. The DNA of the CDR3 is TGTGCCAGCAGCCCGAGGCCCCTACAGGGGGGGGTTTCCTACGAGCAGTACTTC. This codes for CASSPRPLQGGVSYEQYF.

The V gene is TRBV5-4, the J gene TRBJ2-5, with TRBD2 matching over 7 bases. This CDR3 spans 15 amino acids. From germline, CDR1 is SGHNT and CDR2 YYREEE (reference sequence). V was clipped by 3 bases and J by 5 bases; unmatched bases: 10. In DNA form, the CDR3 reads TGTGCCAGCAGCTCCAAGCGGGATCCGGGGGAGACCCAGTACTTC. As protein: CASSSKRDPGETQYF.

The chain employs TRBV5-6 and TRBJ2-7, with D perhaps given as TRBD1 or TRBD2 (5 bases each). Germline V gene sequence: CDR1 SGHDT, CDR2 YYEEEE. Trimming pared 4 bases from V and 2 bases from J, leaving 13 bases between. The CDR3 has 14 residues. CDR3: CASSSTGTTYEQYF. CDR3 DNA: TGTGCCAGCAGCAGCACCGGGACCACCTACGAGCAGTACTTC. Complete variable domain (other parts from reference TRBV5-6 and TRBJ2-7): DAGVTQSPTHLIKTRGQQVTLRCSPKSGHDTVSWYQQALGQGPQFIFQYYEEEERQRGNFPDRFSGHQFPNYSSELNVNALLLGDSALYLCASSSTGTTYEQYFGPGTRLTVT.

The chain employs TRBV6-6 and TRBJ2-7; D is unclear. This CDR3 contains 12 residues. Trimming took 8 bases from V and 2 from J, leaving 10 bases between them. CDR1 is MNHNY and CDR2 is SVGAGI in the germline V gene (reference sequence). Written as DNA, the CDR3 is TGTGCCAGCTCAACGGCCGCCTACGAGCAGTACTTC. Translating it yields CASSTAAYEQYF.

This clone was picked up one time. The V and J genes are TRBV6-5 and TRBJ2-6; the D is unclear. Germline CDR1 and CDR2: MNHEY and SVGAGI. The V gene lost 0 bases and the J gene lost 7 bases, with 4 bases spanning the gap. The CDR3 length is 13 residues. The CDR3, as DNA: TGTGCCAGCAGTTACTCGAACGCCAACGTCCTGACTTTC. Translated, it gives CASSYSNANVLTF.

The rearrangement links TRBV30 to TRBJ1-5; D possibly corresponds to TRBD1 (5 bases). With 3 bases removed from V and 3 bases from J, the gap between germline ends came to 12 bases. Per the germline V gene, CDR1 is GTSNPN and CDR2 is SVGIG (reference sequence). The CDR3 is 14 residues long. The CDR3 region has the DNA TGTGCCTGGAGGGGAATTGGGGCCAATCAGCCCCAGCATTTT. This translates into CAWRGIGANQPQHF.

The CDR3 protein is CASSLRQGTYNEQFF. For the CDR3, the DNA is TGTGCCAGTAGTTTACGGCAGGGGACCTACAATGAGCAGTTCTTC. The J gene is TRBJ2-1, the V gene TRBV19; possibly TRBD1 for D (6 bases). The length of the CDR3 is 15 residues. V lost 5 bases to trimming and J lost 2 bases, with 13 bases between them. Germline lookup yields CDR1 LNHDA and CDR2 SQIVND (reference sequence).

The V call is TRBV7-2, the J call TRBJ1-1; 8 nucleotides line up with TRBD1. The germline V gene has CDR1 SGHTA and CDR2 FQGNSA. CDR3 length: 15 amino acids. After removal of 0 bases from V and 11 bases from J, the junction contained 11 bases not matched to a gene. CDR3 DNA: TGTGCCAGCAGCTTAGCGTCCGACAGGGGCCCCCAGGCTTTCTTT. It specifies CASSLASDRGPQAFF.

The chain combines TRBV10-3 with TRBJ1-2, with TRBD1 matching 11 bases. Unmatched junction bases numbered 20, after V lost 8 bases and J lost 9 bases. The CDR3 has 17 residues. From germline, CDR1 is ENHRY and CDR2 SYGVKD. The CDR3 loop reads CAIGTPITWTGGDSYTF. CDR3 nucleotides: TGTGCCATCGGAACCCCGATCACTTGGACAGGGGGCGATAGCTACACCTTC.

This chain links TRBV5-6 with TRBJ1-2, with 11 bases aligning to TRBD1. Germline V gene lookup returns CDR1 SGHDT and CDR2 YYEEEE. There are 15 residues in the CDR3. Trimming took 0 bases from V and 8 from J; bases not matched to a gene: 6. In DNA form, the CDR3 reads TGTGCCAGCAGCTTGGGCCGGGGACAGGGGGAAGGCTACACCTTC. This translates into CASSLGRGQGEGYTF.

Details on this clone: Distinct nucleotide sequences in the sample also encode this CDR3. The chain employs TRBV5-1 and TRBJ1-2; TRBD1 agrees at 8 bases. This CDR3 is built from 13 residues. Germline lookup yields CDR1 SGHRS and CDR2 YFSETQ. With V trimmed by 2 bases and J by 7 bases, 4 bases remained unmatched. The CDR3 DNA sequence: TGCGCCAGCAGCTTAGGACAGGGCTCTGGCTACACCTTC. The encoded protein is CASSLGQGSGYTF.

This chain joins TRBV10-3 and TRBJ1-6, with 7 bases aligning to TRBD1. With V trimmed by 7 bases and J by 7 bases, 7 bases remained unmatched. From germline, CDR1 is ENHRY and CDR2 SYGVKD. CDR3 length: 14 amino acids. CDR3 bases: TGTGCCATCAAGAATGGACAGGTAAATTCACCCCTCCACTTT. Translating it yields CAIKNGQVNSPLHF.

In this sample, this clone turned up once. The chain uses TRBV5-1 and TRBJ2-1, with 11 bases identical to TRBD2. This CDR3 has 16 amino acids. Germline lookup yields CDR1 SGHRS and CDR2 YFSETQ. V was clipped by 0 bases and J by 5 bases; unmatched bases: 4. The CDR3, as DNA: TGCGCCAGCAGCTTGGGGGCTAGCGGGAGGAACAATGAGCAGTTCTTC. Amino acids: CASSLGASGRNNEQFF.

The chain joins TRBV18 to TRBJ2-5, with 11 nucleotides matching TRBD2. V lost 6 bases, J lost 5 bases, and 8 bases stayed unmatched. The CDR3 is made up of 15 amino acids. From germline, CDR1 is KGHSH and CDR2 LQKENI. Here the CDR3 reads CASSPRLAGLETQYF. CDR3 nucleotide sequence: TGTGCCAGCTCTCCCAGACTAGCGGGACTGGAGACCCAGTACTTC. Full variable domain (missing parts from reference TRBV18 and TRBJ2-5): NAGVMQNPRHLVRRRGQEARLRCSPMKGHSHVYWYRQLPEEGLKFMVYLQKENIIDESGMPKERFSAEFPKEGPSILRIQQVVRGDSAAYFCASSPRLAGLETQYFGPGTRLLVL.